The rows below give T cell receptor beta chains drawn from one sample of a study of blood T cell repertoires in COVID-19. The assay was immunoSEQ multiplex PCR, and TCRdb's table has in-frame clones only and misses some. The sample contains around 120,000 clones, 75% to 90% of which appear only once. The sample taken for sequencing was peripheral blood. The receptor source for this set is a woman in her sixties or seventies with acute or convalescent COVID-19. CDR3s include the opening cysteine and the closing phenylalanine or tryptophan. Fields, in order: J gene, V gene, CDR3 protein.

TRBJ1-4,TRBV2,CASNELGRDEKLFF
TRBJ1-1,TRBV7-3,CASSSQGARQTEAFF
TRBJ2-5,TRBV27,CASKPPGLVGTQYF
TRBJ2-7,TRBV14,CASSQERSKAGINYEQYF
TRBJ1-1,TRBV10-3,CAINYSGDGTEAFF
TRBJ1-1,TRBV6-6,CASSYSGQGRTEAFF
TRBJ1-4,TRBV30,CAWRGLDRGNEKLFF
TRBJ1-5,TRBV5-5,CASSLPGGNQPQHF
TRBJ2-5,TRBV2,CASSLGLIETQYF
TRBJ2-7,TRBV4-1,CASSQPTAGGRYEQYF
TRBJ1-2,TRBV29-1,CSVRGATNYGYTF
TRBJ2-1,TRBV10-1,CASSSRLAGDLNEQFF
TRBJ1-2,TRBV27,CARAVGPADYGYTF
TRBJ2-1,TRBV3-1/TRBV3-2,CASSLYQGNEQFF
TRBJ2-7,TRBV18,CASSPPEQTTYEQYF
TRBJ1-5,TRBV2,CASSEGQGKQPQHF
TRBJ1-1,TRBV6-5,CASSYGTANTEAFF
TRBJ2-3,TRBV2,CASSDQSFTDTQYF
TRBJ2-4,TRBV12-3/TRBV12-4,CASSLRGNIQYF
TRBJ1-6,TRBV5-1,CASSLAGQRYNSPLHF
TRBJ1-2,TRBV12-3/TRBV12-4,CASGRTGSGYTF
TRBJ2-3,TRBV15,CATSRDLAGAFTDTQYF
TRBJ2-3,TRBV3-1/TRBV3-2,CASSHDLVGIADTQYF
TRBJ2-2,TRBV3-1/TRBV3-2,CASSFPGTESTGELFF
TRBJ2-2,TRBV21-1,CASNTRGPGTTNTGELFF
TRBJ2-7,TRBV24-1,CATSASGTKQYF
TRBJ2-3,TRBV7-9,CASSFVRGLAGGTDTQYF
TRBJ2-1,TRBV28,CASSGFGTGSYNEQFF
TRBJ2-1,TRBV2,CASSAGLAGSNEQFF
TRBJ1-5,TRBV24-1,CATSDGTGSAQPQHF
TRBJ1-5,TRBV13,CASSLGPSPGQPQHF
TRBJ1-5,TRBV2,CASSGSLGQGQPQHF
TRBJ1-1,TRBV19,CASSTGTNPLMNTEAFF
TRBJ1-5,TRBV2,CASQGPGREMNQPQHF
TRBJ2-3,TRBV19,CASSIVGGETDTQYF
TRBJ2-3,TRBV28,CASSGQAGTDTQYF
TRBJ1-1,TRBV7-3,CASSSRQGSEAFF
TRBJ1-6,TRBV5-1,CASSLGGQYNSPLHF
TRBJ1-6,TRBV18,CASSPLAGDNSPLHF
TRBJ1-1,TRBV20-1,CSASRGSNTEAFF
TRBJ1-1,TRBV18,CASSPDLDRVLAFF
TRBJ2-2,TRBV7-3,CASSGILGQVTGELFF
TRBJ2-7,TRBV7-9,CASSRPGTGNYEQYF
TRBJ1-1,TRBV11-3,CASSSNTNTEAFF
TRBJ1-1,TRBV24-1,CATSHTGIEAFF
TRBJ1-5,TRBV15,CATSRDTAFNQPQHF
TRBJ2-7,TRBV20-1,CSAAGDEQYF
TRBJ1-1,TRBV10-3,CAIRLQENTEAFF
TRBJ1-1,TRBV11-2,CASSATGGNTEAFF
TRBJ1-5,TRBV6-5,CASSPDRGWQPQHF
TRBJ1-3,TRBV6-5,CASSYSRGALGNTIYF
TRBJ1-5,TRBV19,CASSVTGGNQPQHF